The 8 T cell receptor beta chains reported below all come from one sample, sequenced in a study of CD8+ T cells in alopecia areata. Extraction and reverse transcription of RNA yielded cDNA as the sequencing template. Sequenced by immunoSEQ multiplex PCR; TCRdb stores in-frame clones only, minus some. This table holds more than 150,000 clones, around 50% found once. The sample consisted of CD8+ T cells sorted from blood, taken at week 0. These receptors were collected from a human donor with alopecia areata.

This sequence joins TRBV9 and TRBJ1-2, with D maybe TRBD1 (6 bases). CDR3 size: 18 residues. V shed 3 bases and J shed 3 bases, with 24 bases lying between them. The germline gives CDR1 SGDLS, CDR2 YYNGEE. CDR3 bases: TGTGCCAGCAGCGAGCCCCGGGTGGTGGGGGCGAACGACTATGGCTACACCTTC. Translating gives CASSEPRVVGANDYGYTF.

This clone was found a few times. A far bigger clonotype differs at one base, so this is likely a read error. The CDR3 region has the DNA TGCGCCAGCAGCCAAGTTTCGCTAGGCACAGACTATGGCTACACCTTC. Protein product: CASSQVSLGTDYGYTF. V and J are TRBV4-1 and TRBJ1-2; D not certain. The germline CDR1 and CDR2 sequences are MGHRA and YSYEKL. V shed 1 base and J shed 3 bases, with 15 bases lying between them. This CDR3 has 16 residues.

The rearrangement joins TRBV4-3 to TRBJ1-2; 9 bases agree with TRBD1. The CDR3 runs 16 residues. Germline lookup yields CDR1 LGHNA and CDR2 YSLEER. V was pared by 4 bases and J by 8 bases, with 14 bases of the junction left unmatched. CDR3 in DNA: TGCGCCAGCAGCCGCCCTCTCCCGGGACAGGGTTACGGCTACACCTTC. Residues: CASSRPLPGQGYGYTF.

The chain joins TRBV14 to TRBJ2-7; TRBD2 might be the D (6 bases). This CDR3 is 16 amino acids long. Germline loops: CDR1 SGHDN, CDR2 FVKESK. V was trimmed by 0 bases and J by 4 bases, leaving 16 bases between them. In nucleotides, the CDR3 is TGTGCCAGCAGCCAAGATCGGGGGTTTACTATTTACGAGCAGTACTTC. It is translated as CASSQDRGFTIYEQYF.

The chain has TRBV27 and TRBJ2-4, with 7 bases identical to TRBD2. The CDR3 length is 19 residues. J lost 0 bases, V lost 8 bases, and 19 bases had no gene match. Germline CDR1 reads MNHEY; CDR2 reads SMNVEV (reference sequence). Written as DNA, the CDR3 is TGTGCCAGCTGTTACAATGGAGCGGGGAACGGTGTAGCCAAAAACATTCAGTACTTC. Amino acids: CASCYNGAGNGVAKNIQYF.

The CDR3 bases are TGTGCCAGCAGCTCTTCTAGCGGGGGGGCCTTTATCGGCACAGATACGCAGTATTTT. Protein: CASSSSSGGAFIGTDTQYF. The chain employs TRBV7-8 and TRBJ2-3, with 12 nucleotides matching TRBD2. CDR1 is SGHVS, CDR2 FQNEAQ, per germline. V lost 4 bases, J lost 1 base, and 12 bases stayed unmatched. The CDR3 spans 19 residues.

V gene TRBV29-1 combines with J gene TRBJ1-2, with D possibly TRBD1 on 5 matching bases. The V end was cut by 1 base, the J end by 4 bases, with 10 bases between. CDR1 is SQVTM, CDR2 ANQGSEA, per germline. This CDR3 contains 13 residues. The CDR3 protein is CSVEGGAGYGYTF. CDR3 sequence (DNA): TGCAGCGTTGAAGGGGGCGCTGGCTATGGCTACACCTTC.

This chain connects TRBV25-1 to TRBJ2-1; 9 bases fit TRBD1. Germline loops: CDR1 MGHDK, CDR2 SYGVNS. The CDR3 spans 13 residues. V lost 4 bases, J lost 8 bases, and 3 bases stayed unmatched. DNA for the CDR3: TGTGCCAGCAGTGGACAGGGGGTGGATGAGCAGTTCTTC. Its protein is CASSGQGVDEQFF.